This T cell receptor (beta chain) comes out of a study of technical replicates of blood from a few donors. From germline, CDR1 is MNHNS and CDR2 SASEGT. Trimming pared 5 bases from V and 0 bases from J, leaving 8 bases between. The CDR3 totals 14 residues. TCRdb's table, derived via immunoSEQ multiplex PCR, lists solely in-frame clones and lacks some. The sample comprises approximately 87,000 clones, approximately 94% of which are singletons, and 0.26% rests with the top ten. Sequences were obtained from T cells isolated from PBMCs. The chain has TRBV6-1 and TRBJ1-5, with D maybe TRBD1 (5 bases). The receptor was isolated from a human donor in good health. The CDR3 nucleotides read TGTGCCAGCAGTAGACAGTATAGCAATCAGCCCCAGCATTTT. As protein: CASSRQYSNQPQHF.